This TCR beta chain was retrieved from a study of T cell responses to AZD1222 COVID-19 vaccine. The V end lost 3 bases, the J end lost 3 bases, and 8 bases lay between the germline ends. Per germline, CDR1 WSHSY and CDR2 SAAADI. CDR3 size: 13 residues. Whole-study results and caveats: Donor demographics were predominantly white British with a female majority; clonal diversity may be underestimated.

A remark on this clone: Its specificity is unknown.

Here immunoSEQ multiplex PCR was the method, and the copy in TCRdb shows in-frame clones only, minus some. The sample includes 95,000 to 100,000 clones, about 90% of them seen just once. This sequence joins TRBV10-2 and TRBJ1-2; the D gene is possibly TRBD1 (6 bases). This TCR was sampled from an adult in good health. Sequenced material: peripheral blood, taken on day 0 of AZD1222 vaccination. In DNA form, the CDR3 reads TGCGCCAGCAGTGATAGGACAGACTATGGCTACACCTTC. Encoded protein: CASSDRTDYGYTF.